The rows below give T cell receptor beta chains drawn from one sample of a study of PD-1 blockade in classical Hodgkin lymphoma. TCRdb keeps only in-frame clones here, not all; method: immunoSEQ multiplex PCR. The sample has some 23,000 clones, roughly 76% seen once; the top ten hold over 3%. The sequencing here drew on CD4+ T cells from blood, taken before the fourth cycle of nivolumab. These receptors all stem from a human donor with classical Hodgkin lymphoma. CDR3s include the opening cysteine and the closing phenylalanine or tryptophan. The order of the fields is J gene, D gene, V gene, CDR3 DNA, CDR3 protein. A D gene is named only where the DNA matches it firmly.

TRBJ1-2 - TRBV5-5 TGTGCCAGCAGCCTTGGTGGCGCAGACTATGGCTACACCTTC CASSLGGADYGYTF
TRBJ1-2 TRBD1 TRBV29-1 TGCAGCGTTGCGGGACAGCAGTATGGCTACACCTTC CSVAGQQYGYTF
TRBJ2-3 TRBD2 TRBV5-4 TGTGCCAGCAGCTTGAGGCTAGCGGGGATGGATACGCAGTATTTT CASSLRLAGMDTQYF
TRBJ2-7 TRBD1 TRBV9 TGTGCCAGCAGCCCGAGGGGGACAGGGACGGAAGAGCAGTACTTC CASSPRGTGTEEQYF
TRBJ1-1 - TRBV10-2 TGCGCCAGCCAATGGGTAGGGGACACTGAAGCTTTCTTT CASQWVGDTEAFF
TRBJ2-3 - TRBV7-7 TGTGCCAGCAGCTTAGGGGGGGATCCCACAGATACGCAGTATTTT CASSLGGDPTDTQYF
TRBJ2-7 TRBD1 TRBV10-3 TGTGCCATCAGTTCCGGGACAGGCTCCTACGAGCAGTACTTC CAISSGTGSYEQYF
TRBJ2-3 - TRBV27 TGTGCCAGCAGTTTATCAGGGGGGGATACGCAGTATTTT CASSLSGGDTQYF
TRBJ2-6 - TRBV19 TGTGCCAGTAGTATATCGGCCAGATTGACTGGGGCCAACGTCCTGACTTTC CASSISARLTGANVLTF
TRBJ1-1 - TRBV19 TGTGCCAGTAGTCCAGGACAGACCCGTTATTCTGAAGCTTTCTTT CASSPGQTRYSEAFF
TRBJ1-2 - TRBV7-2 TGTGCCAGCAGCTTAGGATCAGGGGTAGCAGGCTACACCTTC CASSLGSGVAGYTF